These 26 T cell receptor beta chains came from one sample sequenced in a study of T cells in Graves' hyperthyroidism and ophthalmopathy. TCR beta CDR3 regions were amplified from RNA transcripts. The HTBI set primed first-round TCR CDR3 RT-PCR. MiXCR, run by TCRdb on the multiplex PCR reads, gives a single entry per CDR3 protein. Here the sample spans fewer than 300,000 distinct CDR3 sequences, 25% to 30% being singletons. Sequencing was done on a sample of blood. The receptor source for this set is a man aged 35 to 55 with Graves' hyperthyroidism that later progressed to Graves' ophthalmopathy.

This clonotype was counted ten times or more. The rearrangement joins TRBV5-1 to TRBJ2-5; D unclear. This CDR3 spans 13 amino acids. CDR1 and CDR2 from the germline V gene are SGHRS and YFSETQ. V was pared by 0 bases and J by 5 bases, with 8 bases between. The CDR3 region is CASSLEVLETQYF. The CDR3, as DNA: TGCGCCAGCAGCTTGGAGGTCCTGGAGACCCAGTACTTC.

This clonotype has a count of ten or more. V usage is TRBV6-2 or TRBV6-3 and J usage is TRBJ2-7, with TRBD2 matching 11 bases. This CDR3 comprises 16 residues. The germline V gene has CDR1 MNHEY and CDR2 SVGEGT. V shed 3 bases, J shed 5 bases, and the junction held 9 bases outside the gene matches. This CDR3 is CASSYPTTSGSDEQYF. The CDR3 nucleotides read TGTGCCAGCAGTTATCCAACCACTAGCGGGAGCGACGAGCAGTACTTC.

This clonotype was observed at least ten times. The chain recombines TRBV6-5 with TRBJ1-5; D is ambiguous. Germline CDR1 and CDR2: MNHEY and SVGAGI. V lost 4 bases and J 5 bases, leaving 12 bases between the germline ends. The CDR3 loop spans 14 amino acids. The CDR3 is CASSLDTPDQPQHF. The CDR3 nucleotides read TGTGCCAGCAGTTTAGACACCCCGGATCAGCCCCAGCATTTT.

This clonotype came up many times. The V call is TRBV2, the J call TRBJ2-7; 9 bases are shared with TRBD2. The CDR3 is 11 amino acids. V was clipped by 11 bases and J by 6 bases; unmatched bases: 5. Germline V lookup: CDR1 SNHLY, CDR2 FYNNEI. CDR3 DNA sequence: TGTGCCGAAGGACTAGCGTCCGAGCAGTACTTC. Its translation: CAEGLASEQYF.

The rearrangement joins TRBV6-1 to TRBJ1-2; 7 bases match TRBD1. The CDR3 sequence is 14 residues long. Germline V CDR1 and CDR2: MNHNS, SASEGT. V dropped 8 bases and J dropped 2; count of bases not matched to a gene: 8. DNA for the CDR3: TGTGCCAGCCTCGGGAAGGGACAGAACTATGGCTACACCTTC. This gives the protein CASLGKGQNYGYTF.

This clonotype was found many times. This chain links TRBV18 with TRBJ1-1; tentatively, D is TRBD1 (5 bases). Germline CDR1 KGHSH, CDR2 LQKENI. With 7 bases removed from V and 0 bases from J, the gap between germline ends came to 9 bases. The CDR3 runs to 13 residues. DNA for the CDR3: TGTGCCAGCTTGATGGGGGTGAACACTGAAGCTTTCTTT. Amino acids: CASLMGVNTEAFF. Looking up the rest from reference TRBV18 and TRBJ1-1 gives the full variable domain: NAGVMQNPRHLVRRRGQEARLRCSPMKGHSHVYWYRQLPEEGLKFMVYLQKENIIDESGMPKERFSAEFPKEGPSILRIQQVVRGDSAAYFCASLMGVNTEAFFGQGTRLTVV.

CDR3 in amino acids: CASSLVDRGLVTEAFF. CDR3 in DNA: TGTGCCAGCAGCTTAGTAGACAGGGGGCTGGTCACTGAAGCTTTCTTT. This chain connects TRBV7-8 to TRBJ1-1; 10 bases map to TRBD1. The length of the CDR3 is 16 residues. CDR1 is SGHVS and CDR2 is FQNEAQ in the germline V gene. Trimming took 1 base from V and 4 from J; bases not matched to a gene: 6.

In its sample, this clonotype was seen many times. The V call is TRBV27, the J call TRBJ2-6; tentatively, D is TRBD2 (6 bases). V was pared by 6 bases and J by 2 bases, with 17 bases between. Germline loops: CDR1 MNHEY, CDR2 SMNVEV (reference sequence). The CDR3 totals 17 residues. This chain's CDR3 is CASSFGIGEAGANVLTF. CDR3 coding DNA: TGTGCCAGCAGCTTCGGTATCGGGGAGGCTGGGGCCAACGTCCTGACTTTC.

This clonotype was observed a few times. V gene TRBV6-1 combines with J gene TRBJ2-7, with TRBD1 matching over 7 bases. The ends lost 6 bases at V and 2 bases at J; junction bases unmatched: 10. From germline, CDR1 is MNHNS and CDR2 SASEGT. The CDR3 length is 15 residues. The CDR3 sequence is CASSFTGVGAYEQYF. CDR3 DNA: TGTGCCAGCAGCTTTACAGGGGTGGGGGCCTACGAGCAGTACTTC.

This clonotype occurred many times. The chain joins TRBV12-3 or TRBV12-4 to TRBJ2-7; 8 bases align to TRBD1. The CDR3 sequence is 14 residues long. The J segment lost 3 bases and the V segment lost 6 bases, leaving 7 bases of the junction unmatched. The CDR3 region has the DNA TGTGCCAGCAGAATGACAGGGGAGGACTACGAGCAGTACTTC. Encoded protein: CASRMTGEDYEQYF.

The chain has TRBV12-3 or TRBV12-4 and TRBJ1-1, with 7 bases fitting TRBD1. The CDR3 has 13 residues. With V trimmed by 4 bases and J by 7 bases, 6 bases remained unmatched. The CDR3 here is CASSSTQGNEAFF. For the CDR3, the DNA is TGTGCCAGCAGTTCGACACAGGGGAATGAAGCTTTCTTT.

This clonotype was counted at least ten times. CDR3 residues: CATTPFSTTYEQYF. The CDR3 coding sequence is TGTGCCACCACCCCATTTTCTACCACCTACGAGCAGTACTTC. The J gene is TRBJ2-7, the V gene TRBV10-3; D not resolved. The length of the CDR3 is 14 residues. CDR1 is ENHRY and CDR2 is SYGVKD in the germline V gene. Trimming removed 10 bases at V and 2 bases at J, with 18 bases between.

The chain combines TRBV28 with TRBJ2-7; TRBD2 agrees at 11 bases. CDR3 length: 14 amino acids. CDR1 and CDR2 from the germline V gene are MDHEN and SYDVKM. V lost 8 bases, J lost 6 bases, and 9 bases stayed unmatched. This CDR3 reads CASEPGLADPEQYF. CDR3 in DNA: TGTGCCAGCGAACCGGGACTAGCGGATCCCGAGCAGTACTTC.

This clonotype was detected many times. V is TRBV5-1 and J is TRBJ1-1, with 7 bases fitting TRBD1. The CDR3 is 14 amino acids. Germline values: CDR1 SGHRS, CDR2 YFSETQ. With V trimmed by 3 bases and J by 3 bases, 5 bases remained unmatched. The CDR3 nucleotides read TGCGCCAGCAGCTCACAAGGGGGCTACACTGAAGCTTTCTTT. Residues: CASSSQGGYTEAFF.

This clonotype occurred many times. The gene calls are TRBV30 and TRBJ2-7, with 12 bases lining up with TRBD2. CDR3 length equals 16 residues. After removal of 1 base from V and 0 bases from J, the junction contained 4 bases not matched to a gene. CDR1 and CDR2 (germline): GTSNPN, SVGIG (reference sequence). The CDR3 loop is CAWSGGTSGLSYEQYF. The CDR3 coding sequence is TGTGCCTGGAGTGGGGGGACTAGCGGGCTCTCCTACGAGCAGTACTTC.

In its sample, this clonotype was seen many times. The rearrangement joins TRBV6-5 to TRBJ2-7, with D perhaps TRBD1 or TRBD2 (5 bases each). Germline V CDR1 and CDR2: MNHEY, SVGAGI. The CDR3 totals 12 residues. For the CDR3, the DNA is TGTGTCACATCGGGACCCTCCTACGAGCAGTACTTC. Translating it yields CVTSGPSYEQYF.

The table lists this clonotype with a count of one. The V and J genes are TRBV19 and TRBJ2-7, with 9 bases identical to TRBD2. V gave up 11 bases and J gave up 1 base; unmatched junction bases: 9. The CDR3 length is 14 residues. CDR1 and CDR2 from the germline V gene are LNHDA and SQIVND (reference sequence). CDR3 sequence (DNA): TGTGCCTCCCATTCTACTAGCGGGTCCTACGAGCAGTACTTC. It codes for CASHSTSGSYEQYF.

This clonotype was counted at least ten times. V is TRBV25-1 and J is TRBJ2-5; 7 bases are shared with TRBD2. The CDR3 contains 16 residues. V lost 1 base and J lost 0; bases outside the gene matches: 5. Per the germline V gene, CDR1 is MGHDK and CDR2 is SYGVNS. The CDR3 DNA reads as TGTGCCAGCAGTGAATGGGGGGGGAGCTACCAAGAGACCCAGTACTTC. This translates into CASSEWGGSYQETQYF. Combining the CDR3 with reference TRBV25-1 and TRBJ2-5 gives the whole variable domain EADIYQTPRYLVIGTGKKITLECSQTMGHDKMYWYQQDPGMELHLIHYSYGVNSTEKGDLSSESTVSRIRTEHFPLTLESARPSHTSQYLCASSEWGGSYQETQYFGPGTRLLVL.

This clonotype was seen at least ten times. The CDR3 DNA sequence: TGTGCCAGCAGTGAAATGGGGACAGGGGAGCAGCCCCAGCATTTT. Its protein is CASSEMGTGEQPQHF. This sequence joins TRBV6-1 and TRBJ1-5; TRBD1 matches 10 bases. The CDR3 has 15 residues. Germline values: CDR1 MNHNS, CDR2 SASEGT. Losses at the gene ends were 2 bases for V and 7 bases for J; bases not matched to a gene: 5.

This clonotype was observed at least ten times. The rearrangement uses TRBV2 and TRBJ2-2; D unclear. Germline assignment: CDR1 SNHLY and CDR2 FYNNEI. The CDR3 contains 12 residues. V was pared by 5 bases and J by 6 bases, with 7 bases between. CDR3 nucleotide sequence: TGTGCCAGCAGTTGGGGTGCCGGGGAGCTGTTTTTT. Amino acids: CASSWGAGELFF.

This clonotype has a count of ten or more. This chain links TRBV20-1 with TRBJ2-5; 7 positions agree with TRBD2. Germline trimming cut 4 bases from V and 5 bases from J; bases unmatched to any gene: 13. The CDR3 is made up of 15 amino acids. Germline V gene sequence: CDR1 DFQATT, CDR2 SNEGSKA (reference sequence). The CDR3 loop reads CSATLGGRVVETQYF. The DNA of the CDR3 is TGCAGTGCTACCCTGGGCGGGAGAGTAGTCGAGACCCAGTACTTC.

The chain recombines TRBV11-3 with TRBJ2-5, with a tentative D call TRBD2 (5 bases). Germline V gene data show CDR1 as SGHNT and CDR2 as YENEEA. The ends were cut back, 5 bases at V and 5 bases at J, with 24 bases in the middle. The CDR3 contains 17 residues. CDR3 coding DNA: TGTGCCAGCAGCCGCCCGATGCGGGTCGAAGTCGTGGAGACCCAGTACTTC. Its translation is CASSRPMRVEVVETQYF.

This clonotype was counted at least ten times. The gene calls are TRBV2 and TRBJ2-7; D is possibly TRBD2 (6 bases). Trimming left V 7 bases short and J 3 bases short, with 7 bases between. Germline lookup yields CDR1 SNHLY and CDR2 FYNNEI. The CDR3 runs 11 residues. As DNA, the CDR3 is TGTGCCAGCATGCGGGGCTACGAGCAGTACTTC. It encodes CASMRGYEQYF.

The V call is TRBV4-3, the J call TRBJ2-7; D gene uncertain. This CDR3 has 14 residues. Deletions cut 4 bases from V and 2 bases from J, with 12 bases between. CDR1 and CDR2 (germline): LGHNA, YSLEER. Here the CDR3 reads CASSPRRYAYEQYF. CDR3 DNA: TGCGCCAGCAGCCCTAGGCGGTACGCCTACGAGCAGTACTTC.

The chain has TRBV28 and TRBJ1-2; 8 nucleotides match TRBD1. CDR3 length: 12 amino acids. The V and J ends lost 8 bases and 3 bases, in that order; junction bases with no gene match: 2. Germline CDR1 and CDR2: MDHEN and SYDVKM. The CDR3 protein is CASADRDYGYTF. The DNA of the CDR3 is TGTGCCAGCGCGGACAGGGACTATGGCTACACCTTC.

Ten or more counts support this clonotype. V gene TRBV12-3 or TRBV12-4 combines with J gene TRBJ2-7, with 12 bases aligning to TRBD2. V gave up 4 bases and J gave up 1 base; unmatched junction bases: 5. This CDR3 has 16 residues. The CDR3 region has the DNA TGTGCCAGCAGTTCAAGGACTAGCGGGGTATCCTACGAGCAGTACTTC. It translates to CASSSRTSGVSYEQYF.